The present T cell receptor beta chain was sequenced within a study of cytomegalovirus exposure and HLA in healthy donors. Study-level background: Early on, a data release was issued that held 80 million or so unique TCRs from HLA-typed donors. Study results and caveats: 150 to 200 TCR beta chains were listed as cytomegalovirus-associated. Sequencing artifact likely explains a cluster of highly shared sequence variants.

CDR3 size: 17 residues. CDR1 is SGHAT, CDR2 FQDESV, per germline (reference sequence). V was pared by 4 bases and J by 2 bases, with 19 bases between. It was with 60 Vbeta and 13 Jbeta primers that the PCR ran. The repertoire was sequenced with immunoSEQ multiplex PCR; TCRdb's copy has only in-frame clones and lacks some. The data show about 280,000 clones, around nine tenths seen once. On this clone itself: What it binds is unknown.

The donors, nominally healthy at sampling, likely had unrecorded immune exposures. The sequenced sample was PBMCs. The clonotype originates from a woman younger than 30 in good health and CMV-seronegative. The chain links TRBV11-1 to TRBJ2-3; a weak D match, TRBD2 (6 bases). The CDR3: CASSSPGSGAFTDTQYF. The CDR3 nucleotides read TGTGCCAGCAGCTCCCCCGGTAGCGGAGCTTTCACAGATACGCAGTATTTT.